This is a list of T cell receptor beta chains from one sample in a study of beta chain features in type 1 diabetes. Sequencing used immunoSEQ multiplex PCR; TCRdb keeps in-frame clones, though not all of them. The sample yields about 140,000 clones, 9% to 10% seen once. Source material: central memory CD4+ T cells from blood. These receptors were obtained from a woman aged 40 to 50 in good health. CDR3s include the opening cysteine and the closing phenylalanine or tryptophan. A D gene is named only where the DNA matches it firmly. The size of a clone is reported for some rows only, either as once, few or many, or as a class for expanded clones.

abundance: few
v_gene: TRBV18
j_gene: TRBJ1-5
d_gene: -
CDR3nt: TGTGCCAGCTCACAGGGGAAGGGCAATCAGCCCCAGCATTTT
CDR3aa: CASSQGKGNQPQHF

abundance: -
v_gene: TRBV19
j_gene: TRBJ2-2
d_gene: TRBD1
CDR3nt: TGTGCCTCCATTCGTGGCCAGGGGGCCTACACCGGGGAGCTGTTTTTT
CDR3aa: CASIRGQGAYTGELFF

abundance: few
v_gene: TRBV7-2
j_gene: TRBJ2-5
d_gene: TRBD2
CDR3nt: TGTGCCAGCAGCCCGAACCCACTAGCGGGTTTCCAAGAGACCCAGTACTTC
CDR3aa: CASSPNPLAGFQETQYF

abundance: -
v_gene: TRBV18
j_gene: TRBJ1-2
d_gene: -
CDR3nt: TGTGCCAGCTCACCACTTGTCCCAGGTTCAGATGGCTACACCTTC
CDR3aa: CASSPLVPGSDGYTF

abundance: few
v_gene: TRBV19
j_gene: TRBJ1-2
d_gene: -
CDR3nt: TGTGCCAGCAAGTCTGACAGGACCCCCGACGATGGCTACACCTTC
CDR3aa: CASKSDRTPDDGYTF

abundance: -
v_gene: TRBV5-4
j_gene: TRBJ2-5
d_gene: -
CDR3nt: TGTGCCAGCAGCCTTCAAGAGACCCAGTACTTC
CDR3aa: CASSLQETQYF

abundance: -
v_gene: TRBV6-6
j_gene: TRBJ2-1
d_gene: -
CDR3nt: TGTGCCAGCAGCGGGGTTCCCGGCTACAATGAGCAGTTCTTC
CDR3aa: CASSGVPGYNEQFF

abundance: -
v_gene: TRBV5-1
j_gene: TRBJ2-7
d_gene: TRBD2
CDR3nt: TGCGCCAGCAGCCTCGGGACTAGCGGGGAGGTCGAGCAGTACTTC
CDR3aa: CASSLGTSGEVEQYF

abundance: -
v_gene: TRBV9
j_gene: TRBJ2-3
d_gene: TRBD1
CDR3nt: TGTGCCAGCAGCGTGGACCCCGGGACAGGGGGCTTCGCAGATACGCAGTATTTT
CDR3aa: CASSVDPGTGGFADTQYF

abundance: few
v_gene: TRBV5-6
j_gene: TRBJ1-6
d_gene: -
CDR3nt: TGTGCCAGCAGCCGACTAAATTCACCCCTCCACTTT
CDR3aa: CASSRLNSPLHF

abundance: -
v_gene: TRBV28
j_gene: TRBJ1-1
d_gene: -
CDR3nt: TGTGCCTGCCAATCGACACTGAACACTGAAGCTTTCTTT
CDR3aa: CACQSTLNTEAFF

abundance: -
v_gene: TRBV5-1
j_gene: TRBJ2-1
d_gene: TRBD2
CDR3nt: TGCGCCAGCAGCTTGGCGGCTAGCGGGGGGCTTTCCTACAATGAGCAGTTCTTC
CDR3aa: CASSLAASGGLSYNEQFF

abundance: -
v_gene: TRBV6-5
j_gene: TRBJ1-6
d_gene: -
CDR3nt: TGTGCCAGCAGTTACACCGGGACAACTGATTCACCCCTCCACTTT
CDR3aa: CASSYTGTTDSPLHF

abundance: few
v_gene: TRBV4-3
j_gene: TRBJ1-2
d_gene: -
CDR3nt: TGCGCCAGCAGCCAAGATACCCGGGGGAACTATGGCTACACCTTC
CDR3aa: CASSQDTRGNYGYTF

abundance: few
v_gene: TRBV7-9
j_gene: TRBJ1-2
d_gene: TRBD1
CDR3nt: TGTGCCAGCACCGAGACAGGGGTTGGCTATGGCTACACCTTC
CDR3aa: CASTETGVGYGYTF

abundance: few
v_gene: TRBV29-1
j_gene: TRBJ2-7
d_gene: TRBD1
CDR3nt: TGCAGCGTTGAAGATCGCGGGACAGGGGGGTCCTACGAGCAGTACTTC
CDR3aa: CSVEDRGTGGSYEQYF

abundance: -
v_gene: TRBV11-2
j_gene: TRBJ1-5
d_gene: TRBD1
CDR3nt: TGTGCCAGCAGCCCCAGGACAGGGGGAAGGAATCAGCCCCAGCATTTT
CDR3aa: CASSPRTGGRNQPQHF

abundance: -
v_gene: TRBV10-2
j_gene: TRBJ2-2
d_gene: -
CDR3nt: TGCGCCAACCTCCTACAGGGCACCGGGGAGCTGTTTTTT
CDR3aa: CANLLQGTGELFF